The 18 T cell receptor beta chains below come from one sample, sequenced in a study of technical replicates of blood from four donors. Libraries were prepared by immunoSEQ multiplex PCR; TCRdb keeps only in-frame clonotypes and omits some of them. The sample lists about 72,000 clones; 80% to 95% were seen once. The source material was T cells isolated from PBMCs. The receptors were gathered from a human donor in good health.

The V gene is TRBV4-1, the J gene TRBJ1-2; 7 bases map to TRBD1. Trimming took 2 bases from V and 4 from J; bases not matched to a gene: 10. This CDR3 has 16 residues. The germline CDR1 and CDR2 sequences are MGHRA and YSYEKL. The CDR3 sequence: CASSQTSRRTGYGYTF. CDR3 DNA sequence: TGCGCCAGCAGCCAAACTTCGAGGAGGACAGGCTATGGCTACACCTTC.

The chain carries TRBV10-3 and TRBJ1-2; D is perhaps TRBD1 (6 bases). V shed 5 bases and J shed 6 bases, with 13 bases lying between them. Germline CDR1 ENHRY, CDR2 SYGVKD. The CDR3 totals 13 residues. The CDR3 reads CAISQDSLNGYTF. The CDR3 region has the DNA TGTGCCATCAGTCAGGACAGCTTAAATGGCTACACCTTC.

The V and J genes are TRBV29-1 and TRBJ2-7, with 8 nucleotides matching TRBD2. J lost 4 bases, V lost 3 bases, and 8 bases had no gene match. The CDR3 sequence is 14 residues long. CDR1 SQVTM and CDR2 ANQGSEA come from the germline V gene. The CDR3 DNA follows: TGCAGCGTTGATACTAGCGGAGGGAAGTACGAGCAGTACTTC. It specifies CSVDTSGGKYEQYF.

By share, this clone counts as medium-sized. The rearrangement uses TRBV11-3 and TRBJ1-2; 7 positions agree with TRBD1. Germline CDR1 and CDR2: SGHNT and YENEEA. The CDR3 length is 16 residues. Trimming at V came to 4 bases and at J to 4 bases, leaving 12 bases not matched to a gene. The CDR3 region is CASSSEGARGSYGYTF. The DNA of the CDR3 is TGTGCCAGCAGCTCCGAGGGGGCCAGGGGAAGCTATGGCTACACCTTC. Full variable domain (missing parts from reference TRBV11-3 and TRBJ1-2): EAGVVQSPRYKIIEKKQPVAFWCNPISGHNTLYWYLQNLGQGPELLIRYENEEAVDDSQLPKDRFSAERLKGVDSTLKIQPAELGDSAVYLCASSSEGARGSYGYTFGSGTRLTVV.

The chain carries TRBV6-6 and TRBJ2-7; D is unresolved. V was cut by 4 bases and J by 0 bases, with 10 bases left in between. The CDR3 covers 14 residues. Per the germline V gene, CDR1 is MNHNY and CDR2 is SVGAGI (reference sequence). For the CDR3, the DNA is TGTGCCAGCAGTTCTGATGGCTTCTCCTACGAGCAGTACTTC. This gives the protein CASSSDGFSYEQYF.

This clone appeared a single time. The rearrangement links TRBV29-1 to TRBJ2-2; D is possibly TRBD1 (5 bases). The CDR3 is made up of 13 amino acids. Germline V gene data show CDR1 as SQVTM and CDR2 as ANQGSEA. The V and J ends lost 4 bases and 0 bases respectively, with 6 bases between them. For the CDR3, the DNA is TGCAGCGTTGCCAGGGCGAACACCGGGGAGCTGTTTTTT. This sequence encodes CSVARANTGELFF.

For this clone: The junction departs from germline at one end; a sequencing error may be responsible. The chain couples TRBV28 to TRBJ1-2; tentative D call: TRBD1 (6 bases). The CDR3 is made up of 14 amino acids. Germline V CDR1 and CDR2: MDHEN, SYDVKM. CDR3 sequence (DNA): TGTGCCAGCAGTTTATCTGGACAGAACTACGGCTACACCTTC. Translated, it gives CASSLSGQNYGYTF.

The chain has TRBV6-1 and TRBJ2-7; D is unclear. The CDR3 runs to 14 residues. CDR1 is MNHNS, CDR2 SASEGT, per germline. The DNA for the CDR3 is TGTGCAACTCGCTCCAGGTCCGGCTCCTACGAGCAGTACTTC. Amino acids: CATRSRSGSYEQYF.

The chain recombines TRBV2 with TRBJ1-3; no definite D call. The CDR3 runs to 15 residues. Trimming removed 6 bases at V and 2 bases at J, with 14 bases between. CDR1 SNHLY and CDR2 FYNNEI come from the germline V gene. DNA for the CDR3: TGTGCCAGCAGAATAGGACTAAAGACTGGAAACACCATATATTTT. This encodes CASRIGLKTGNTIYF.

The chain has TRBV6-1 and TRBJ1-5, with D perhaps matching TRBD1 (5 bases). Germline V gene data show CDR1 as MNHNS and CDR2 as SASEGT. The V end lost 3 bases, the J end lost 4 bases, and 7 bases lay between the germline ends. This CDR3 has 13 amino acids. The CDR3, as DNA: TGTGCCAGCAGTGACAGGGAAAATCAGCCCCAGCATTTT. It translates to CASSDRENQPQHF.

The rearrangement uses TRBV7-9 and TRBJ2-3, with 9 bases that match TRBD2. The CDR3 contains 14 residues. V lost 5 bases and J lost 4; bases outside the gene matches: 4. Germline V gives CDR1 SEHNR, CDR2 FQNEAQ (reference sequence). For the CDR3, the DNA is TGTGCCAGCAGCCCTGGACTAGCGTCAGATACGCAGTATTTT. It encodes CASSPGLASDTQYF.

The chain uses TRBV5-1 and TRBJ1-4; 7 bases are a match to TRBD1. Germline V gene lookup returns CDR1 SGHRS and CDR2 YFSETQ. Losses at the gene ends were 0 bases for V and 3 bases for J; bases not matched to a gene: 2. The CDR3 length is 15 residues. CDR3 sequence: CASSLGDSPNEKLFF. DNA of the CDR3: TGCGCCAGCAGCTTGGGGGACAGCCCTAATGAAAAACTGTTTTTT.

The chain combines TRBV14 with TRBJ1-1; D call uncertain. V shed 4 bases and J shed 1 base, with 7 bases lying between them. The CDR3 totals 13 residues. Germline CDR1 and CDR2: SGHDN and FVKESK. The CDR3 coding sequence is TGTGCCAGCAGCCCTAGTCAGAACACTGAAGCTTTCTTT. Its protein is CASSPSQNTEAFF.

The chain couples TRBV5-6 to TRBJ2-1; 8 bases agree with TRBD2. The CDR3 totals 15 residues. The germline gives CDR1 SGHDT, CDR2 YYEEEE. Trimming at V came to 4 bases and at J to 2 bases, leaving 5 bases not matched to a gene. The CDR3 is CASSMTSDPYNEQFF. Written as DNA, the CDR3 is TGTGCCAGCAGCATGACTAGCGACCCCTACAATGAGCAGTTCTTC.

The rearrangement links TRBV5-1 to TRBJ2-3; the match to TRBD1 covers 10 bases. CDR1 is SGHRS, CDR2 YFSETQ, per germline. The CDR3 loop spans 13 amino acids. Germline trimming cut 5 bases from V and 9 bases from J; bases unmatched to any gene: 6. Written as DNA, the CDR3 is TGCGCCAGCAGGACGGGACAGGGGTACACGCAGTATTTT. Its translation: CASRTGQGYTQYF.

V and J are TRBV7-6 and TRBJ2-1, with unresolved D. CDR3 size: 15 residues. The V gene lost 4 bases and the J gene lost 4 bases, with 14 bases spanning the gap. Germline V lookup: CDR1 SGHVS, CDR2 FNYEAQ. This CDR3 reads CASSSLGDPYNEQFF. CDR3 DNA: TGTGCCAGCAGCTCTTTGGGCGACCCGTACAATGAGCAGTTCTTC.

As concerns this clone: A junction boundary mismatches the germline segment, possibly from a read error. V and J are TRBV7-7 and TRBJ2-5; 10 bases line up with TRBD1. Germline CDR1 and CDR2: SSHAT and FNYEAQ (reference sequence). The CDR3 runs to 14 residues. CDR3 in amino acids: CASSLTGGGETQYF. The CDR3 DNA sequence: TGTGCTAGCAGCTTGACAGGGGGCGGGGAGACCCAGTACTTC. Full variable domain (missing parts from reference TRBV7-7 and TRBJ2-5): GAGVSQSPRYKVTKRGQDVTLRCDPISSHATLYWYQQALGQGPEFLTYFNYEAQPDKSGLPSDRFSAERPEGSISTLTIQRTEQRDSAMYRCASSLTGGGETQYFGPGTRLLVL.

This chain uses TRBV7-2 with TRBJ2-1, with 9 positions matching TRBD2. With 2 bases clipped from V and 7 bases from J, the junction kept 6 bases outside the gene matches. Germline CDR1 reads SGHTA; CDR2 reads FQGNSA. CDR3 length: 15 amino acids. CDR3 nucleotide sequence: TGTGCCAGCAGCTTAAGAGCGGGAGGAAGGAATGAGCAGTTCTTC. The encoded protein is CASSLRAGGRNEQFF.